One sample yielded the 18 T cell receptor beta chains listed below, sequenced in a study of graft-versus-host responses after intestinal transplantation (dated by TCRdb to the early 2020s). Receptor amplification or capture employed the immunoSEQ multiplex PCR assay. Sourced from immuneACCESS, this table was stored by TCRdb with only in-frame sequences that have V and J called. A share of the clones is absent; for the studies checked, an unresolved V gene accounts for under half, and the remainder has no known explanation. The sample contains 95,000 to 100,000 clones, more than 70% of them found a single time. The ten most abundant clones make up more than 1.4% of the sample. Sequencing was performed on PBMCs, taken 255 days after intestinal transplant. Receptors originate from a human patient who received an intestinal transplant, so some T cells may come from the graft donor.

This clone was counted once. The chain carries TRBV5-3 and TRBJ1-2; D is unclear. TRBV5-3 qualifies as an ORF whose function is uncertain. The CDR3 is 16 amino acids. The V end was cut by 3 bases, the J end by 6 bases, with 21 bases between. The CDR3 spells CARSSDLETSNDGYTF. In nucleotides, the CDR3 is TGTGCCAGAAGCTCAGATCTGGAGACCAGCAATGATGGCTACACCTTC.

This clone was seen more than once but under ten times. V is TRBV7-4 and J is TRBJ1-2; possible D gene TRBD1, 5 bases. V was cut by 2 bases and J by 6 bases, with 19 bases left in between. From germline, CDR1 is SGHVT and CDR2 SQSDAQ. The CDR3 length is 16 residues. CDR3 in amino acids: CASSLRIPGKVDGYTF. CDR3 bases: TGTGCCAGCAGCTTAAGGATCCCAGGGAAAGTTGATGGCTACACCTTC.

This chain joins TRBV29-1 and TRBJ2-6, with D possibly matching TRBD1 (5 bases). The CDR3 loop spans 15 amino acids. The V gene's germline CDR1 is SQVTM and CDR2 ANQGSEA. V shed 1 base and J shed 3 bases, with 10 bases lying between them. The CDR3 loop is CSVEATGGGANVLTF. Here the CDR3 DNA reads TGCAGCGTTGAAGCCACAGGCGGTGGGGCCAACGTCCTGACTTTC.

This clone appeared a few times. This sequence joins TRBV7-9 and TRBJ2-3; D not resolved. Germline loops: CDR1 SEHNR, CDR2 FQNEAQ (reference sequence). Trimming took off 0 bases at V and 4 bases at J, with 14 bases between the two ends. The CDR3 consists of 16 residues. The CDR3 sequence: CASSLAVRVGADTQYF. The CDR3 nucleotides read TGTGCCAGCAGCTTAGCCGTCCGGGTGGGCGCAGATACGCAGTATTTT.

V and J are TRBV19 and TRBJ1-4, with D unclear. Germline CDR1 reads LNHDA; CDR2 reads SQIVND (reference sequence). The V and J ends lost 3 bases and 7 bases respectively, with 12 bases between them. The CDR3 has 14 residues. The CDR3 spells CASSIGPVIEKLFF. DNA of the CDR3: TGTGCCAGTAGTATCGGGCCAGTGATTGAAAAACTGTTTTTT.

The chain joins TRBV2 to TRBJ1-5; 8 bases are a match to TRBD1. Per germline, CDR1 SNHLY and CDR2 FYNNEI. This CDR3 is built from 17 residues. Trimming at V came to 4 bases and at J to 4 bases, leaving 12 bases not matched to a gene. CDR3: CASSGDRTSPTNQPQHF. CDR3 DNA: TGTGCCAGCAGTGGGGACAGGACCAGCCCTACGAATCAGCCCCAGCATTTT.

The chain is built from TRBV19 and TRBJ2-5; the D call may be TRBD1 or TRBD2 (5 bases each). With 1 base removed from V and 5 bases from J, the gap between germline ends came to 11 bases. The germline gives CDR1 LNHDA, CDR2 SQIVND (reference sequence). The CDR3 has 14 residues. The CDR3 nucleotides are TGTGCCAGTAGTATAGGGGGACCTGGCGAGACCCAGTACTTC. Protein: CASSIGGPGETQYF. Using reference TRBV19 and TRBJ2-5 for the parts outside the CDR3, the full variable domain is DGGITQSPKYLFRKEGQNVTLSCEQNLNHDAMYWYRQDPGQGLRLIYYSQIVNDFQKGDIAEGYSVSREKKESFPLTVTSAQKNPTAFYLCASSIGGPGETQYFGPGTRLLVL.

V gene TRBV19 combines with J gene TRBJ1-5; D is uncertain. This CDR3 is built from 15 residues. Germline-derived CDR1 and CDR2 are LNHDA and SQIVND (reference sequence). V lost 3 bases and J lost 0, with 9 bases in between. The CDR3 loop reads CASSMDYYSNQPQHF. The CDR3 DNA is TGTGCCAGTAGTATGGACTATTATAGCAATCAGCCCCAGCATTTT.

V is TRBV28 and J is TRBJ1-5, with TRBD1 identical over 7 bases. The germline CDR1 and CDR2 sequences are MDHEN and SYDVKM. Unmatched junction bases numbered 3, after V lost 3 bases and J lost 1 base. The CDR3 is 15 amino acids. CDR3 in amino acids: CASSFLGQSNQPQHF. The CDR3 DNA sequence: TGTGCCAGCAGTTTTTTGGGACAGAGCAATCAGCCCCAGCATTTT. The entire variable domain, with the rest obtained from reference TRBV28 and TRBJ1-5, is as follows: DVKVTQSSRYLVKRTGEKVFLECVQDMDHENMFWYRQDPGLGLRLIYFSYDVKMKEKGDIPEGYSVSREKKERFSLILESASTNQTSMYLCASSFLGQSNQPQHFGDGTRLSIL.

The gene calls are TRBV7-2 and TRBJ1-6, with a possible D match to TRBD1 (5 bases). CDR3 size: 16 residues. Trimming took off 4 bases at V and 6 bases at J, with 16 bases between the two ends. CDR1 is SGHTA and CDR2 is FQGNSA in the germline V gene. The CDR3 region is CASSSSAGTVNSPLHF. The CDR3 DNA is TGTGCCAGCAGCTCCTCCGCAGGGACCGTTAATTCACCCCTCCACTTT.

This clone was detected only once. The chain links TRBV4-1 to TRBJ1-2; perhaps TRBD1 as D (5 bases). V lost 0 bases to trimming and J lost 1 base, with 9 bases between them. The CDR3 extends over 15 amino acids. Germline CDR1 is MGHRA and CDR2 is YSYEKL. In nucleotides, the CDR3 is TGCGCCAGCAGCCAAGATGAGGGGAATAACTATGGCTACACCTTC. It codes for CASSQDEGNNYGYTF.

The gene calls are TRBV25-1 and TRBJ1-1; 8 bases are shared with TRBD1. The germline CDR1 and CDR2 sequences are MGHDK and SYGVNS. The CDR3 loop spans 15 amino acids. V dropped 2 bases and J dropped 5; count of bases not matched to a gene: 7. The CDR3 protein is CASSETGGRRTEAFF. DNA of the CDR3: TGTGCCAGCAGTGAAACAGGGGGGAGAAGGACTGAAGCTTTCTTT.

The chain is built from TRBV5-1 and TRBJ2-5; D remains unclear. The V gene's germline CDR1 is SGHRS and CDR2 YFSETQ. The V and J ends lost 4 bases and 3 bases respectively, with 7 bases between them. The length of the CDR3 is 12 residues. For the CDR3, the DNA is TGCGCCAGCAGCCCCAACGAAGAGACCCAGTACTTC. Its protein product is CASSPNEETQYF.

The chain has TRBV11-3 and TRBJ2-3; D gene uncertain. The CDR3 sequence is 14 residues long. Per the germline V gene, CDR1 is SGHNT and CDR2 is YENEEA. Trimming removed 3 bases from V and 3 bases from J, with 10 bases in between. CDR3 sequence (DNA): TGTGCCAGCAGCTTGAGCCCAGCAACAGATACGCAGTATTTT. Protein: CASSLSPATDTQYF.

The chain carries TRBV5-1 and TRBJ1-2; D call uncertain. V was trimmed by 7 bases and J by 3 bases, leaving 10 bases between them. This CDR3 region has 12 residues. CDR1 is SGHRS and CDR2 is YFSETQ in the germline V gene. The CDR3 spells CASSVDDYGYTF. CDR3 in DNA: TGCGCCAGCTCGGTGGACGACTATGGCTACACCTTC.

The V call is TRBV6-5, the J call TRBJ2-2, with a weak D call TRBD2 (5 bases). With 5 bases removed from V and 7 bases from J, the gap between germline ends came to 11 bases. There are 13 residues in the CDR3. Germline V gene lookup returns CDR1 MNHEY and CDR2 SVGAGI. The DNA for the CDR3 is TGTGCCAGCAGTGAAGCGGAGAACGGGGAGCTGTTTTTT. This codes for CASSEAENGELFF.

This chain joins TRBV6-5 and TRBJ1-2, with TRBD1 as a possible D gene (6 bases). The CDR3 totals 14 residues. Trimming pared 0 bases from V and 4 bases from J, leaving 9 bases between. Per the germline V gene, CDR1 is MNHEY and CDR2 is SVGAGI. The CDR3 DNA follows: TGTGCCAGCAGTTACTCCAGGGGCTCCTATGGCTACACCTTC. This encodes CASSYSRGSYGYTF.

This rearrangement joins TRBV5-1 to TRBJ2-7; the match to TRBD1 covers 7 bases. CDR1 and CDR2 from the germline V gene are SGHRS and YFSETQ. The CDR3 extends over 15 amino acids. The ends lost 3 bases at V and 0 bases at J; junction bases unmatched: 6. The CDR3 DNA is TGCGCCAGCAGCTCCGGGACAGCAGTCTCCTACGAGCAGTACTTC. As protein: CASSSGTAVSYEQYF.